These 27 T cell receptor beta chains were all obtained from the same sample, sequenced in a study of T cells in Graves' hyperthyroidism and ophthalmopathy. Amplification yielded TCR beta CDR3 regions, with RNA transcripts as the source. Researchers ran a first-round RT-PCR on the TCR CDR3 using the HTBI primer set. TCRdb re-called the multiplex PCR reads through MiXCR, storing one row per CDR3 protein. The table lists some 620,000 distinct CDR3 sequences, 15% to 20% of them singletons. Sequenced: blood. These receptors were taken from a woman younger than 45 with Graves' hyperthyroidism.

This rearrangement joins TRBV29-1 to TRBJ1-1; 10 bases line up with TRBD1. Trimming took 7 bases from V and 9 from J; bases not matched to a gene: 8. The CDR3 has 12 amino acids. CDR1 is SQVTM and CDR2 is ANQGSEA in the germline V gene. The CDR3 reads CSASGQGNKAFF. CDR3 coding DNA: TGCAGCGCCTCGGGACAGGGGAATAAAGCTTTCTTT.

The rearrangement links TRBV6-1 to TRBJ2-1; 9 nucleotides match TRBD2. The J segment lost 10 bases and the V segment lost 4 bases, leaving 5 bases of the junction unmatched. Germline loops: CDR1 MNHNS, CDR2 SASEGT. CDR3 size: 13 residues. CDR3 residues: CASSASGIGEQFF. For the CDR3, the DNA is TGTGCCAGCAGTGCTAGCGGGATTGGGGAGCAGTTCTTC.

The chain joins TRBV7-9 to TRBJ2-7; 11 bases match TRBD2. The CDR3 totals 19 residues. V was pared by 1 base and J by 4 bases, with 15 bases of the junction left unmatched. Per the germline V gene, CDR1 is SEHNR and CDR2 is FQNEAQ (reference sequence). The CDR3 DNA reads as TGTGCCAGCAGCTTAGTCTCATATAGCGGGAGGGCCCCCCGATACGAGCAGTACTTC. Amino acids: CASSLVSYSGRAPRYEQYF.

There are many counts of this clonotype. The CDR3 DNA follows: TGCGCCAGCAGCCATACTTACCTGGGGGAGCAGTACTTC. Translating it yields CASSHTYLGEQYF. The chain links TRBV4-1 to TRBJ2-7, with D hard to call. Germline loops: CDR1 MGHRA, CDR2 YSYEKL. The CDR3 is 13 amino acids. The V end lost 3 bases, the J end lost 7 bases, and 13 bases lay between the germline ends.

This rearrangement joins TRBV29-1 to TRBJ2-2, with 7 nucleotides matching TRBD2. With 6 bases clipped from V and 6 bases from J, the junction kept 4 bases outside the gene matches. CDR1 and CDR2 (germline): SQVTM, ANQGSEA. The CDR3 length is 12 residues. CDR3 region: CSVPSGAGELFF. The CDR3 bases are TGCAGCGTCCCCAGCGGGGCCGGGGAGCTGTTTTTT.

The table lists this clonotype with a few counts. The chain employs TRBV30 and TRBJ2-2, with a tentative D call TRBD2 (10 bases). The germline V gene encodes CDR1 GTSNPN and CDR2 SVGIG (reference sequence). The ends were cut back, 2 bases at V and 4 bases at J, with 29 bases in the middle. This CDR3 comprises 20 residues. The chain's CDR3 is CAWSPRTGALAGVVTGELFF. The CDR3 DNA reads TGTGCCTGGAGTCCAAGGACAGGGGCCCTAGCGGGAGTGGTCACCGGGGAGCTGTTTTTT.

There are many counts of this clonotype. The rearrangement uses TRBV28 and TRBJ2-6, with 9 nucleotides matching TRBD1. Germline lookup yields CDR1 MDHEN and CDR2 SYDVKM. Losses at the gene ends were 4 bases for V and 3 bases for J; bases not matched to a gene: 7. The CDR3 runs to 17 residues. The CDR3 nucleotides are TGTGCCAGCAGTTCCGGGACAGGGACCGTTGGGGCCAACGTCCTGACTTTC. Translating gives CASSSGTGTVGANVLTF.

The rearrangement uses TRBV7-9 and TRBJ2-5; TRBD2 aligns across 8 bases. Germline values: CDR1 SEHNR, CDR2 FQNEAQ (reference sequence). V dropped 5 bases and J dropped 7; count of bases not matched to a gene: 9. The length of the CDR3 is 14 residues. The CDR3 spells CASSAGGEGVTQYF. The CDR3 bases are TGTGCCAGCAGCGCCGGGGGGGAAGGGGTGACCCAGTACTTC.

This clonotype was recorded many times. The chain carries TRBV30 and TRBJ1-1, with D unclear. CDR1 is GTSNPN and CDR2 is SVGIG in the germline V gene (reference sequence). The ends were cut back, 3 bases at V and 13 bases at J, with 12 bases in the middle. CDR3 length equals 10 residues. The CDR3 protein is CAWSVSGLFF. The CDR3 DNA reads as TGTGCCTGGAGCGTATCCGGGCTTTTCTTT.

This clonotype was seen ten or more times. V and J are TRBV27 and TRBJ2-2; tentative D call: TRBD1 (6 bases). Trimming pared 10 bases from V and 1 base from J, leaving 10 bases between. The CDR3 is 13 amino acids. Germline lookup yields CDR1 MNHEY and CDR2 SMNVEV (reference sequence). In nucleotides, the CDR3 is TGTGCCACAGAGGACAGGAACACCGGGGAGCTGTTTTTT. It yields the protein CATEDRNTGELFF.

This clonotype occurred many times. The gene calls are TRBV28 and TRBJ2-7; perhaps TRBD2 as D (6 bases). CDR3 length equals 14 residues. The V end lost 5 bases, the J end lost 4 bases, and 15 bases lay between the germline ends. CDR1 and CDR2 from the germline V gene are MDHEN and SYDVKM. The CDR3 reads CASSKGTPPYEQYF. The DNA for the CDR3 is TGTGCCAGCAGTAAGGGGACTCCCCCGTACGAGCAGTACTTC.

The J gene is TRBJ1-2, the V gene TRBV5-4; 7 nucleotides align to TRBD1. V dropped 4 bases and J dropped 8; count of bases not matched to a gene: 8. Germline CDR1 is SGHNT and CDR2 is YYREEE (reference sequence). This CDR3 has 13 amino acids. The CDR3 spells CASSLTTGTGYTF. The CDR3 DNA follows: TGTGCCAGCAGCCTTACGACAGGGACGGGCTACACCTTC.

The chain links TRBV14 to TRBJ2-1; D unclear. Germline CDR1 is SGHDN and CDR2 is FVKESK. The CDR3 extends over 14 amino acids. V lost 1 base, J lost 5 bases, and 9 bases lay in between. The CDR3 DNA is TGTGCCAGCAGCCAAGGATTCCTCCACAATGAGCAGTTCTTC. Translated: CASSQGFLHNEQFF.

This clonotype was counted between two and nine times. The chain employs TRBV6-1 and TRBJ1-3, with unresolved D. Germline CDR1 and CDR2: MNHNS and SASEGT. Trimming stripped 7 bases from V and 8 bases from J, with 9 bases between. The CDR3 contains 11 residues. CDR3 nucleotide sequence: TGTGCCAGCATCCAGTCCGACACCATATATTTT. This translates into CASIQSDTIYF.

This clonotype was seen many times. The gene calls are TRBV2 and TRBJ1-1, with TRBD1 matching over 8 bases. J was trimmed by 4 bases and V by 4 bases; bases with no gene match: 14. The CDR3 sequence is 17 residues long. Germline lookup yields CDR1 SNHLY and CDR2 FYNNEI. CDR3 sequence reads: CASSVEGQGIVSTEAFF. The CDR3 region has the DNA TGTGCCAGCAGTGTAGAAGGACAGGGTATTGTAAGCACTGAAGCTTTCTTT.

This clonotype has ten or more counts. The V gene is TRBV10-3, the J gene TRBJ1-1; D is unclear. V was cut by 2 bases and J by 5 bases, with 6 bases left in between. Per germline, CDR1 ENHRY and CDR2 SYGVKD. The CDR3 extends over 12 amino acids. The CDR3 coding sequence is TGTGCCATCAGTGAGCTCAGGACTGAAGCTTTCTTT. It yields the protein CAISELRTEAFF.

This clonotype was counted at least ten times. This chain links TRBV10-1 with TRBJ2-1; TRBD2 might be the D (5 bases). The CDR3 covers 13 residues. CDR1 is WNHNN, CDR2 SYGVQD, per germline (reference sequence). V was trimmed by 7 bases and J by 8 bases, leaving 15 bases between them. CDR3 amino acids: CASKASLGDEQFF. The CDR3 nucleotides read TGCGCCAGCAAGGCATCTCTCGGGGATGAGCAGTTCTTC.

This clonotype was recorded at least ten times. The chain links TRBV12-3 or TRBV12-4 to TRBJ1-5, with D possibly being TRBD1 (6 bases). Deletions cut 7 bases from V and 3 bases from J, with 13 bases between. The CDR3 length is 14 residues. For the CDR3, the DNA is TGTGCCAGCACCCAGACAGGCATCAATCAGCCCCAGCATTTT. Translation gives CASTQTGINQPQHF.

Ten or more counts support this clonotype. The gene calls are TRBV28 and TRBJ1-1; 9 bases match TRBD1. CDR1 is MDHEN and CDR2 is SYDVKM in the germline V gene. The CDR3 has 16 amino acids. V dropped 7 bases and J dropped 2; count of bases not matched to a gene: 11. In DNA, the CDR3 is TGTGCCAGCAACCCACAGGGGGCTGGCCCAAACACTGAAGCTTTCTTT. This encodes CASNPQGAGPNTEAFF.

This clonotype has ten or more counts. The chain couples TRBV7-8 to TRBJ2-2; no clear D. The CDR3 extends over 15 amino acids. From germline, CDR1 is SGHVS and CDR2 FQNEAQ. The V end lost 5 bases, the J end lost 5 bases, and 15 bases lay between the germline ends. The CDR3 DNA reads TGTGCCAGCAGCCGAAGGCTCGCGTCGACCGGGGAGCTGTTTTTT. It translates to CASSRRLASTGELFF.

This clonotype was counted many times. The chain combines TRBV5-1 with TRBJ2-7; 7 nucleotides agree with TRBD1. With 1 base clipped from V and 0 bases from J, the junction kept 4 bases outside the gene matches. The CDR3 loop spans 15 amino acids. The germline V gene encodes CDR1 SGHRS and CDR2 YFSETQ. The CDR3 sequence: CASSLRDSGSYEQYF. In DNA, the CDR3 is TGCGCCAGCAGCTTGAGGGACAGCGGCTCCTACGAGCAGTACTTC. Filled out from reference TRBV5-1 and TRBJ2-7, the complete variable domain reads KAGVTQTPRYLIKTRGQQVTLSCSPISGHRSVSWYQQTPGQGLQFLFEYFSETQRNKGNFPGRFSGRQFSNSRSEMNVSTLELGDSALYLCASSLRDSGSYEQYFGPGTRLTVT.

This clonotype was detected many times. The rearrangement joins TRBV30 to TRBJ2-1, with 9 positions matching TRBD2. The CDR3 covers 15 residues. In germline, CDR1 is GTSNPN, CDR2 SVGIG (reference sequence). The V segment lost 1 base and the J segment 4 bases; nucleotides outside the gene matches: 5. This CDR3 reads CAWSAGLAAYNEQFF. In DNA, the CDR3 is TGTGCCTGGAGTGCGGGACTAGCAGCGTACAATGAGCAGTTCTTC.

This chain uses TRBV20-1 with TRBJ2-7; 9 nucleotides line up with TRBD2. After removal of 5 bases from V and 8 bases from J, the junction contained 19 bases not matched to a gene. There are 16 residues in the CDR3. The V gene's germline CDR1 is DFQATT and CDR2 SNEGSKA (reference sequence). The CDR3 protein is CSAEAPLAGEVLKQYF. In DNA, the CDR3 is TGCAGTGCTGAGGCACCTTTAGCGGGGGAGGTCTTGAAGCAGTACTTC.

This clonotype showed up many times. The rearrangement links TRBV12-3 or TRBV12-4 to TRBJ2-4, with 9 bases fitting TRBD1. The CDR3 consists of 14 residues. Losses at the gene ends were 6 bases for V and 7 bases for J; bases not matched to a gene: 7. The CDR3 here is CASSTNRGRNIQYF. For the CDR3, the DNA is TGTGCCAGCAGCACGAACAGGGGGCGGAACATTCAGTACTTC.

This clonotype was counted many times. For the CDR3, the DNA is TGTGCCAGCACCCGAGGACTAGCTTACGAGCAGTACTTC. Translated, it gives CASTRGLAYEQYF. This chain connects TRBV3-1 to TRBJ2-7; 8 nucleotides align to TRBD2. Germline-derived CDR1 and CDR2 are LGHDT and YNNKEL (reference sequence). The V and J ends lost 7 bases and 4 bases, in that order; junction bases with no gene match: 6. The CDR3 contains 13 residues.

The table lists this clonotype with a count of one. It may be a read error: a sequence one base away is much more abundant. This sequence joins TRBV7-9 and TRBJ2-7, with D possibly TRBD2 on 10 matching bases. Germline V gene lookup returns CDR1 SEHNR and CDR2 FQNEAQ (reference sequence). The CDR3 is 15 residues long. CDR3 protein: CTSSLAGGQGYEQYF. DNA of the CDR3: TGTACCAGCAGCTTAGCGGGGGGACAGGGCTACGAGCAGTACTTC.

The chain links TRBV28 to TRBJ2-2; D may be TRBD2 (5 bases). The germline V gene has CDR1 MDHEN and CDR2 SYDVKM. V was cut by 1 base and J by 0 bases, with 9 bases left in between. The CDR3 totals 16 residues. As DNA, the CDR3 is TGTGCCAGCAGTTTATTTTCGGGGACGAACACCGGGGAGCTGTTTTTT. Translation: CASSLFSGTNTGELFF.